This section outlines one TCR beta chain sequence together with its context. The target antigen is unknown. The data were taken from a study of identical twins. The study's findings and limits: Models came in too low on out-of-frame TCR alpha sharing in monozygotic twins. Zero-insertion analyses were open to partial confounding by invariant MAIT and iNKT cells. Cross-sectional statistical analysis, not tracking of the same donors, underpinned the conclusions.

TCRdb reprocessed the 5' RACE reads via MiXCR and lists one record per CDR3 protein. This sample has just over 500,000 distinct CDR3 sequences; 20% to 25% occur once, and the top ten carry about 0.99%. The same sample was also used in a study of T cells expressing NK-cell markers. That paper states: Sequencing of TCR beta repertoires drew on sorted CD3+CD56+NKG2C+, CD3+CD56+NKG2C- and CD3+CD56-NKG2C+ T cells.

The sample comprised CD4+ T cells sorted from blood. The source is a young woman in good health.

CDR3 loop: CASSQRLVEEQFF. The CDR3 bases are TGTGCCAGCAGCCAGCGACTAGTAGAGGAGCAGTTCTTC. V usage is TRBV3-1 and J usage is TRBJ2-1, with D possibly being TRBD2 (6 bases). The germline V gene has CDR1 LGHDT and CDR2 YNNKEL (reference sequence). The V and J ends lost 3 bases and 10 bases respectively, with 13 bases between them. This CDR3 region has 13 residues.